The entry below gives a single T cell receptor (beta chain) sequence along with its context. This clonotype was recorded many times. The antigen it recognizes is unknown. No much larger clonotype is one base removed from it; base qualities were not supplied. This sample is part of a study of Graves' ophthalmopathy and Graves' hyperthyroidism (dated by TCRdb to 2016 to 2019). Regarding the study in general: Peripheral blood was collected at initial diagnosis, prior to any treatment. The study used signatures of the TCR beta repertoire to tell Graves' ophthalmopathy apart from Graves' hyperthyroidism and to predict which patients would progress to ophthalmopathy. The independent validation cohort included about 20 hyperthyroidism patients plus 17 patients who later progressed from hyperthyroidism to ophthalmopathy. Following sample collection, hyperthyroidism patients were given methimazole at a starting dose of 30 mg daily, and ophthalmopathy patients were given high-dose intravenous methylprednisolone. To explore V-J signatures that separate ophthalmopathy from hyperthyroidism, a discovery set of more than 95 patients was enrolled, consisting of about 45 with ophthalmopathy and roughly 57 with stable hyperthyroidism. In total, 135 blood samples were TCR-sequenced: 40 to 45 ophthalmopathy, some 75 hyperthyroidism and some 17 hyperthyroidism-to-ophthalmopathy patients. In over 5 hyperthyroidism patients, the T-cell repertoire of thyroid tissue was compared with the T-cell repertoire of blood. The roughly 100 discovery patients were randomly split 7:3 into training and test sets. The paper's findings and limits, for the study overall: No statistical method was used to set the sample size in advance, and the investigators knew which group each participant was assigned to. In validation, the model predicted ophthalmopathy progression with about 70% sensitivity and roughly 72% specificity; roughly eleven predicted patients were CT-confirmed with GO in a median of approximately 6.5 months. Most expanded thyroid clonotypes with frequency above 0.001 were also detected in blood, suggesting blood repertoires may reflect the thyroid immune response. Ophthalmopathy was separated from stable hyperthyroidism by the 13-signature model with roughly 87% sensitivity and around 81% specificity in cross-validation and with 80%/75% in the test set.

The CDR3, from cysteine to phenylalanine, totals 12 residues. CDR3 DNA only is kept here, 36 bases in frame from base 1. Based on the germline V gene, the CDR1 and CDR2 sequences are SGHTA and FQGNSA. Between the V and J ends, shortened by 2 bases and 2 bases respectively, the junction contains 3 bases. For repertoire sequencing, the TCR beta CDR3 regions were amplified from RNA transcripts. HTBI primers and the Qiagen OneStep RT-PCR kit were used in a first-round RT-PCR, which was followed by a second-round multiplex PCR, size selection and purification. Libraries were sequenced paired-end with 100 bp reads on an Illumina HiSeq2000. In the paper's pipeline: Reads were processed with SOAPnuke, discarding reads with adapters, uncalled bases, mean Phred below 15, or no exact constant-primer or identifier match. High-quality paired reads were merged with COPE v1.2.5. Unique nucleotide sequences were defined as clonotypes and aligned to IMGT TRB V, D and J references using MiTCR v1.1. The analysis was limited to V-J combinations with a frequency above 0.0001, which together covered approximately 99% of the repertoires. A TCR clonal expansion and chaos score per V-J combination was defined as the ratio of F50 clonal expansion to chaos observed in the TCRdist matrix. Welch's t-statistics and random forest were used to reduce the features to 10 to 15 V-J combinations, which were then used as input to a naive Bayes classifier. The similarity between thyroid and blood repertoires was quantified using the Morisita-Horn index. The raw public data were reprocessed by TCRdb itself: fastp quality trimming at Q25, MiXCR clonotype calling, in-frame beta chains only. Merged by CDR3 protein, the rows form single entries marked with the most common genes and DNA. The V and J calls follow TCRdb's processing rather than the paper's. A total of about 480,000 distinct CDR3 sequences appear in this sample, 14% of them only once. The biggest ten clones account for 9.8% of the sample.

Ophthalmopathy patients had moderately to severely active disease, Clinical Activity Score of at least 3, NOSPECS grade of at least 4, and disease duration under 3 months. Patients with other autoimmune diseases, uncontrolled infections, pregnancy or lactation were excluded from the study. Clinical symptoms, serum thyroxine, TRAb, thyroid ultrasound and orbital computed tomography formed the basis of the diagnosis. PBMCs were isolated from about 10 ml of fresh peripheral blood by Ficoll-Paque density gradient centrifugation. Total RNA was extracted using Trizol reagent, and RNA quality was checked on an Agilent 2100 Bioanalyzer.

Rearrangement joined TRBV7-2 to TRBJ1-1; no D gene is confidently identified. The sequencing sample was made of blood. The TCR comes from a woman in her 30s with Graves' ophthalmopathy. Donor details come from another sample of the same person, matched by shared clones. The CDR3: CASSLFNTEAFF. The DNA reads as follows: TGTGCCAGCAGCTTATTTAACACTGAAGCTTTCTTT.